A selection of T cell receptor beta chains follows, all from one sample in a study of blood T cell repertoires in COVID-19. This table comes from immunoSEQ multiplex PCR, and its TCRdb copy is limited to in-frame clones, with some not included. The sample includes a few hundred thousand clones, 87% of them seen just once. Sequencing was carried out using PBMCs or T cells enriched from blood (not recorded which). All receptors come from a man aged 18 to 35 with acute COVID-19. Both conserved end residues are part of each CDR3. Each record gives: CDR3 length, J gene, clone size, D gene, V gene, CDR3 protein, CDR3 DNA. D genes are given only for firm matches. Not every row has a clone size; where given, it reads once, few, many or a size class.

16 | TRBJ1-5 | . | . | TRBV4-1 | CASSLPGLVGNQPQHF | TGCGCCAGCAGCTTACCAGGGTTGGTGGGCAATCAGCCCCAGCATTTT
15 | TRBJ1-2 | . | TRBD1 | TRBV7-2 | CASSLDRLSPDGYTF | TGTGCCAGCAGCTTGGACAGGCTCTCCCCCGATGGCTACACCTTC
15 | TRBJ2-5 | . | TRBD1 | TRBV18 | CASSPGQGRGETQYF | TGTGCCAGCTCACCGGGACAGGGTCGGGGAGAGACCCAGTACTTC
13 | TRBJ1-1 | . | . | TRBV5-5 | CASSQWTDTEAFF | TGTGCCAGCAGCCAATGGACAGACACTGAAGCTTTCTTT
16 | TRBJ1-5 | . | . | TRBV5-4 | CASSLMGRQGNQPQHF | TGTGCCAGCAGCTTGATGGGGCGGCAGGGCAATCAGCCCCAGCATTTT
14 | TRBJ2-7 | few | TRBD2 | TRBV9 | CASSASGRRDEQYF | TGTGCCAGCAGCGCTAGCGGGAGACGCGACGAGCAGTACTTC
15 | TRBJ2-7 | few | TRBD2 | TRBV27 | CASSYSGSASVEQYF | TGTGCCAGCAGTTATAGCGGGAGCGCCTCTGTCGAGCAGTACTTC
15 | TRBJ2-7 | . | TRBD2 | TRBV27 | CASSVAGLLSYEQYF | TGTGCCAGCAGTGTAGCGGGGCTACTCTCCTACGAGCAGTACTTC
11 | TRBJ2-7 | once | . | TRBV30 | CAWSQTYEQYF | TGTGCCTGGAGTCAGACCTACGAGCAGTACTTC
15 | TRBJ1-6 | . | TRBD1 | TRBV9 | CASSHRQGGNSPLHF | TGTGCCAGCAGCCACCGACAGGGTGGGAATTCACCCCTCCACTTT
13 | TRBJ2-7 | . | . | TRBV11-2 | CASCLWQGYEQYF | TGTGCCAGCTGCTTATGGCAGGGCTACGAGCAGTACTTC
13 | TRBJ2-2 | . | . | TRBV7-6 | CASSPGNTGELFF | TGTGCCAGCAGCCCGGGTAACACCGGGGAGCTGTTTTTT
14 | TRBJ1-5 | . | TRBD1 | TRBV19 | CASSTQGAPQPQHF | TGTGCCAGTAGTACACAGGGGGCGCCTCAGCCCCAGCATTTT
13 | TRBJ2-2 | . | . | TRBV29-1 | CSVESGLPGELFF | TGCAGCGTTGAATCGGGTCTTCCCGGGGAGCTGTTTTTT
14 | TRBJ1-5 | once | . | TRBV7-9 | CASSLSGGAQPQHF | TGTGCCAGCAGCTTATCGGGGGGGGCCCAGCCCCAGCATTTT
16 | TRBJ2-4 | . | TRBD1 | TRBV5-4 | CASSPGTGIGKNIQYF | TGTGCCAGCAGCCCCGGGACAGGTATAGGCAAAAACATTCAGTACTTC
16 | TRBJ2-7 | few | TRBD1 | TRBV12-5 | CASGSLRDRASYEQYF | TGTGCTAGTGGTTCGCTCCGGGACAGGGCCTCCTACGAGCAGTACTTC
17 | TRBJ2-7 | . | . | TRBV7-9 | CASSLAAGATLSYEQYF | TGTGCCAGCAGCTTAGCTGCAGGGGCCACCCTCTCCTACGAGCAGTACTTC
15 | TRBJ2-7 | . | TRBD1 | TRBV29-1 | CSVEEEGGQFYEQYF | TGCAGCGTTGAAGAGGAAGGGGGACAGTTCTACGAGCAGTACTTC
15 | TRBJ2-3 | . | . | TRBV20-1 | CSASLADGGSDTQYF | TGCAGTGCTAGTCTGGCGGACGGAGGATCGGATACGCAGTATTTT
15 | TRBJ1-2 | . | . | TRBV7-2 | CASSLMWGRGYGYTF | TGTGCCAGCAGCTTAATGTGGGGTAGGGGCTATGGCTACACCTTC
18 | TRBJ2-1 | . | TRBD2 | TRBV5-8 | CASSTGTSGLSSYNEQFF | TGTGCCAGCAGCACCGGGACTAGCGGCCTGAGCTCCTACAATGAGCAGTTCTTC
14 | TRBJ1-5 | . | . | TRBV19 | CASSIVTGNQPQHF | TGTGCCAGTAGTATAGTTACGGGCAATCAGCCCCAGCATTTT
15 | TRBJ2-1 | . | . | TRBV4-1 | CASSQRLLNYNEQFF | TGCGCCAGCAGCCAAAGACTCCTGAACTACAATGAGCAGTTCTTC
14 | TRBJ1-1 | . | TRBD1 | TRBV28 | CASRDRGLYTEAFF | TGTGCCAGCCGAGACAGGGGGCTATACACTGAAGCTTTCTTT
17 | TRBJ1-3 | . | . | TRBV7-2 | CASSLGYRELSGNTIYF | TGTGCCAGCAGCTTAGGGTACAGGGAACTCTCTGGAAACACCATATATTTT
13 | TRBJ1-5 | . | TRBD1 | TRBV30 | CAWSLQGDQPQHF | TGTGCCTGGAGTCTACAGGGGGATCAGCCCCAGCATTTT
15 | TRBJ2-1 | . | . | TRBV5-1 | CASSYPQGKVDEQFF | TGCGCCAGCAGCTATCCGCAGGGGAAGGTCGATGAGCAGTTCTTC
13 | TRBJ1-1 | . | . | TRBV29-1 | CSAATGRDTEAFF | TGCAGCGCCGCGACAGGAAGGGACACTGAAGCTTTCTTT
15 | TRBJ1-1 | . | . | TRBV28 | CASNGVGIMNTEAFF | TGTGCCAGCAACGGGGTGGGCATAATGAACACTGAAGCTTTCTTT
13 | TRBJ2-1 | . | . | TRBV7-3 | CASSWGESNEQFF | TGTGCCAGCAGCTGGGGGGAGTCAAATGAGCAGTTCTTC
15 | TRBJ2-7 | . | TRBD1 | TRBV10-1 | CASSRDRITSYEQYF | TGCGCCAGCAGTAGGGACAGGATAACCTCCTACGAGCAGTACTTC
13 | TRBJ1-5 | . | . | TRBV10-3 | CAISESYGQPQHF | TGTGCCATCAGTGAGTCGTACGGGCAGCCCCAGCATTTT
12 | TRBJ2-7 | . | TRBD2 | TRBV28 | CASTPGLAGTHF | TGTGCCAGCACCCCCGGACTAGCGGGAACTCACTTC
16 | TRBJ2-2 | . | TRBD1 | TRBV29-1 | CSVGPSRGRLTGELFF | TGCAGCGTTGGTCCAAGCAGGGGGCGCCTCACCGGGGAGCTGTTTTTT
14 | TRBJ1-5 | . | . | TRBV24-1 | CATSESSSNQPQHF | TGTGCCACCAGTGAGAGCTCTTCTAATCAGCCCCAGCATTTT
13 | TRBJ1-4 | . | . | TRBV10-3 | CATTMELNEKLFF | TGTGCCACCACAATGGAGTTAAATGAAAAACTGTTTTTT
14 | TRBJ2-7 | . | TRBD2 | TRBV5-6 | CASSPGTIFHEQYF | TGTGCCAGCAGCCCTGGGACTATCTTCCACGAGCAGTACTTC
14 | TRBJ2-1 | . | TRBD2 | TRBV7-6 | CASSLGGLGNEQFF | TGTGCCAGCAGCTTAGGGGGACTAGGCAATGAGCAGTTCTTC
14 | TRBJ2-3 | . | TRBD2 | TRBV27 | CASSGRGGTDTQYF | TGTGCCAGCAGTGGCCGGGGGGGCACAGATACGCAGTATTTT
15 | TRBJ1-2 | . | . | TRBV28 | CASTGQGLIGYGYTF | TGTGCCAGCACGGGGCAGGGGTTGATAGGGTATGGCTACACCTTC
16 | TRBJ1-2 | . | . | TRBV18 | CASSPSRGRGVEGYTF | TGTGCCAGCTCACCATCCAGGGGCCGGGGAGTGGAGGGCTACACCTTC
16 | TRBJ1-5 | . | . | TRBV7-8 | CASSLGGDGGNQPQHF | TGTGCCAGCAGCTTAGGGGGGGACGGAGGAAATCAGCCCCAGCATTTT
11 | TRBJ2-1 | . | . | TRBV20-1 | CSASPRAGQFF | TGCAGTGCTAGCCCCCGGGCGGGGCAGTTCTTC
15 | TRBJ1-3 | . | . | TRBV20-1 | CSASGGPLAGNTIYF | TGCAGTGCTAGTGGAGGGCCCCTGGCTGGAAACACCATATATTTT
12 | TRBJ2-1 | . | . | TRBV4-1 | CASSQERNEQFF | TGCGCCAGCAGCCAAGAACGGAATGAGCAGTTCTTC
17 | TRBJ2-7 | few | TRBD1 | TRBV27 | CASSLTQNRGFSYEQYF | TGTGCCAGCAGTTTGACACAGAACAGGGGGTTCTCCTACGAGCAGTACTTC